The 5 T cell receptor beta chains below come from one sample, sequenced in a study of long-term antiretroviral therapy in people with HIV. With survey level as its setting, the immunoSEQ assay was v3.0. Some clones are missing from TCRdb's copy, which holds only in-frame ones; the method was immunoSEQ multiplex PCR. This table holds around 35,000 clones, 90% to 97% found once. Sequenced material: unsorted PBMCs, taken approximately 6.8 years after starting antiretroviral therapy. Receptors were obtained from a man under 40 with HIV.

V is TRBV7-6 and J is TRBJ1-2; D uncertain. Germline V CDR1 and CDR2: SGHVS, FNYEAQ. The CDR3 has 13 amino acids. Trimming shortened V by 5 bases and J by 5 bases, and 12 bases separated the two germline ends. CDR3 loop: CASSGPGSYGYTF. CDR3 nucleotides: TGTGCCAGCAGCGGACCCGGGTCTTATGGCTACACCTTC.

The V call is TRBV7-8, the J call TRBJ1-4; 8 nucleotides match TRBD1. Germline V lookup: CDR1 SGHVS, CDR2 FQNEAQ. This CDR3 is 16 amino acids long. The ends lost 5 bases at V and 0 bases at J; junction bases unmatched: 5. The CDR3 region has the DNA TGTGCCAGCAGCGGGAGGGGACAGGCAACTAATGAAAAACTGTTTTTT. Protein: CASSGRGQATNEKLFF. The variable domain in full, completed from reference TRBV7-8 and TRBJ1-4, reads GAGVSQSPRYKVAKRGQDVALRCDPISGHVSLFWYQQALGQGPEFLTYFQNEAQLDKSGLPSDRFFAERPEGSVSTLKIQRTQQEDSAVYLCASSGRGQATNEKLFFGSGTQLSVL.

V gene TRBV2 combines with J gene TRBJ2-3; 8 nucleotides agree with TRBD2. V was clipped by 8 bases and J by 2 bases; unmatched bases: 18. In germline, CDR1 is SNHLY, CDR2 FYNNEI. The CDR3 is made up of 18 amino acids. The CDR3: CASSGGQLADQTTDTQYF. The CDR3, as DNA: TGTGCCAGCTCGGGCGGGCAACTAGCGGACCAAACCACAGATACGCAGTATTTT.

This chain joins TRBV6-5 and TRBJ2-7; 10 bases fit TRBD2. The CDR3 totals 15 residues. V dropped 3 bases and J dropped 8; count of bases not matched to a gene: 10. Per the germline V gene, CDR1 is MNHEY and CDR2 is SVGAGI. The CDR3 region has the DNA TGTGCCAGCAGTTATAGGGCTAGCGGGAGTTTGAAGCAGTACTTC. This codes for CASSYRASGSLKQYF.

V usage is TRBV2 and J usage is TRBJ2-1; the match to TRBD2 covers 9 bases. V lost 4 bases, J lost 4 bases, and 8 bases stayed unmatched. The CDR3 has 16 amino acids. Germline V CDR1 and CDR2: SNHLY, FYNNEI. The CDR3 reads CASSAPGLAQYNEQFF. The DNA of the CDR3 is TGTGCCAGCAGTGCCCCCGGACTAGCGCAATACAATGAGCAGTTCTTC.